This paragraph covers one TCR beta chain sequence. This entry is derived from a study of blood T cell repertoires in COVID-19. About the research overall: PBMCs, B-cell-depleted T cells, or T cells were the source of the cDNA or gDNA that made up the material.

Some clones are missing from TCRdb's copy, which holds only in-frame ones; the method was immunoSEQ multiplex PCR. Seen here are 75,000 to 95,000 clones, 88% observed once, and the top ten hold approximately 6.3%. This TCR derives from a man aged 50-59 years with active COVID-19. What was sequenced was peripheral blood.

CDR3 amino acids: CASGLVTRGVTLMNTEAFF. The CDR3 region has the DNA TGTGCTAGTGGTTTGGTAACGCGAGGCGTGACGCTCATGAACACTGAAGCTTTCTTT. The rearrangement links TRBV12-5 to TRBJ1-1, with D hard to call. The ends were cut back, 0 bases at V and 0 bases at J, with 20 bases in the middle. CDR3 length equals 19 residues. CDR1 is LGHNT, CDR2 FRNRAP, per germline.